The next 16 T cell receptor beta chains were all read from a single sample in a study of T-cell reconstitution after alpha-beta-depleted transplantation in children. For TCRbeta, the library was prepared with unique molecular identifiers. TCRdb processed the PCR reads anew with MiXCR; each CDR3 protein has one entry. The sample carries hundreds of thousands of distinct CDR3 sequences, 16% recorded once. The sample in question was PBMCs, mostly from graft donor cells, obtained 360 days after TCRalphabeta/CD19-depleted stem cell transplant. The receptor set was obtained from a male patient younger than 18 who had a stem cell transplant for acute lymphoblastic leukemia, so the T cells may come from the graft donor.

V is TRBV5-1 and J is TRBJ1-2; D is unresolved. Germline CDR1 is SGHRS and CDR2 is YFSETQ. Trimming removed 4 bases at V and 3 bases at J, with 7 bases between. The CDR3 covers 12 residues. CDR3 sequence: CASSPADYGYTF. For the CDR3, the DNA is TGCGCCAGCAGCCCCGCGGACTATGGCTACACCTTC.

The chain joins TRBV5-1 to TRBJ2-1; 7 nucleotides match TRBD2. V shed 4 bases and J 8 bases; nucleotides not matched to a gene: 18. The CDR3 is 17 residues long. Germline CDR1 and CDR2: SGHRS and YFSETQ. The CDR3 sequence is CASSTRLTAGLGDEQFF. CDR3 nucleotide sequence: TGCGCCAGCAGCACAAGACTTACAGCGGGGCTGGGGGATGAGCAGTTCTTC.

The V gene is TRBV21-1, the J gene TRBJ1-4. TRBV21-1 is a pseudogene segment. CDR3 length: 13 residues. This chain's CDR3 is CASSKLPVEKLFF. In nucleotides, the CDR3 is TGTGCCAGCAGCAAATTGCCGGTAGAAAAACTGTTTTTT.

The chain is built from TRBV2 and TRBJ2-3; D is uncertain. Between the trimmed V and J ends, which lost 4 bases and 2 bases, there was a span of 10 bases. Germline V lookup: CDR1 SNHLY, CDR2 FYNNEI. The CDR3 covers 14 residues. In nucleotides, the CDR3 is TGTGCCAGCAGTGCGGAGAACCCCACAGATACGCAGTATTTT. It encodes CASSAENPTDTQYF.

The chain combines TRBV29-1 with TRBJ2-7; 8 positions agree with TRBD1. V dropped 0 bases and J dropped 2; count of bases not matched to a gene: 9. CDR1 and CDR2 from the germline V gene are SQVTM and ANQGSEA. CDR3 length: 16 residues. This CDR3 reads CSVEEVGRTGPYEQYF. The DNA for the CDR3 is TGCAGCGTTGAAGAGGTCGGTAGGACAGGGCCCTACGAGCAGTACTTC.

This sequence joins TRBV2 and TRBJ2-7; the match to TRBD2 covers 9 bases. The CDR3 covers 13 residues. Germline trimming cut 5 bases from V and 4 bases from J; bases unmatched to any gene: 3. Germline V CDR1 and CDR2: SNHLY, FYNNEI. The CDR3 loop is CASSTSGRYEQYF. The CDR3 bases are TGTGCCAGCAGTACCAGCGGGAGGTACGAGCAGTACTTC. Full variable domain (missing parts from reference TRBV2 and TRBJ2-7): EPEVTQTPSHQVTQMGQEVILRCVPISNHLYFYWYRQILGQKVEFLVSFYNNEISEKSEIFDDQFSVERPDGSNFTLKIRSTKLEDSAMYFCASSTSGRYEQYFGPGTRLTVT.

This clonotype showed up just a few times. Here the CDR3 reads CASSQGGEGSGTQYF. The CDR3 DNA reads as TGTGCCAGCAGCCAAGGTGGGGAGGGAAGCGGGACCCAGTACTTC. The chain joins TRBV4-2 to TRBJ2-5, with 7 bases fitting TRBD2. CDR3 length equals 15 residues. V lost 1 base and J lost 7; bases outside the gene matches: 9. Germline lookup yields CDR1 LGHNA and CDR2 YNFKEQ.

The genes are TRBV5-1 and TRBJ2-3; weak D call: TRBD2 (5 bases). This CDR3 region has 16 residues. Trimming removed 4 bases at V and 4 bases at J, with 19 bases between. In germline, CDR1 is SGHRS, CDR2 YFSETQ. DNA of the CDR3: TGCGCCAGCAGCCCATGGCAGGCGGGTCTGCCAGATACGCAGTATTTT. Translating it yields CASSPWQAGLPDTQYF.

The chain's CDR3 is CASSLVGGLAGVGTDTQYF. Written as DNA, the CDR3 is TGTGCCAGCAGCTTAGTTGGAGGACTAGCGGGAGTGGGGACAGATACGCAGTATTTT. V and J are TRBV11-2 and TRBJ2-3; 13 positions agree with TRBD2. CDR3 length equals 19 residues. Germline V gene data show CDR1 as SGHAT and CDR2 as FQNNGV. After removal of 1 base from V and 3 bases from J, the junction contained 10 bases not matched to a gene. The complete variable domain, with remaining parts taken from reference TRBV11-2 and TRBJ2-3, reads EAGVAQSPRYKIIEKRQSVAFWCNPISGHATLYWYQQILGQGPKLLIQFQNNGVVDDSQLPKDRFSAERLKGVDSTLKIQPAKLEDSAVYLCASSLVGGLAGVGTDTQYFGPGTRLTVL.

The chain combines TRBV20-1 with TRBJ2-7; no reliable D call. V dropped 0 bases and J dropped 5 bases, with 11 bases sitting between them. The CDR3 covers 13 residues. The germline V gene encodes CDR1 DFQATT and CDR2 SNEGSKA (reference sequence). The CDR3: CSAREPFVHEQYF. CDR3 bases: TGCAGTGCTAGAGAGCCATTTGTCCACGAGCAGTACTTC.

This clonotype was detected a few times. The chain recombines TRBV24-1 with TRBJ2-1; 8 positions match TRBD1. The germline gives CDR1 KGHDR, CDR2 SFDVKD. The CDR3 extends over 17 amino acids. With V trimmed by 2 bases and J by 12 bases, 17 bases remained unmatched. The CDR3 nucleotides read TGTGCCACCAGTGATTCCTGGGGGACAGGATGGGGAACCGGGCAGTTCTTC. Translated, it gives CATSDSWGTGWGTGQFF.

The V gene is TRBV12-3 or TRBV12-4, the J gene TRBJ1-5; D perhaps matches TRBD1 (6 bases). With 8 bases removed from V and 0 bases from J, the gap between germline ends came to 20 bases. CDR3 length: 17 residues. The CDR3 nucleotides read TGTGCCAGCGGTACCGGACAGCTGTTCTATAGCAATCAGCCCCAGCATTTT. This encodes CASGTGQLFYSNQPQHF.

The chain recombines TRBV7-2 with TRBJ2-5, with 9 bases aligning to TRBD1. The CDR3 extends over 14 amino acids. Germline CDR1 SGHTA, CDR2 FQGNSA. V shed 5 bases, J shed 5 bases, and the junction held 6 bases outside the gene matches. CDR3 sequence reads: CASSAGTGYETQYF. The CDR3 coding sequence is TGTGCCAGCAGCGCCGGGACAGGGTACGAGACCCAGTACTTC.

A few counts support this clonotype. This chain joins TRBV5-1 and TRBJ1-5; 10 nucleotides agree with TRBD1. With V trimmed by 4 bases and J by 2 bases, 12 bases remained unmatched. The CDR3 totals 18 residues. Germline lookup yields CDR1 SGHRS and CDR2 YFSETQ. The CDR3 coding sequence is TGCGCCAGCAGCATCAATCCTCCGGGACAGGGGCGCAATCAGCCCCAGCATTTT. Its protein is CASSINPPGQGRNQPQHF.

This clonotype was observed many times. The genes are TRBV12-3 or TRBV12-4 and TRBJ2-2, with D perhaps TRBD2 (6 bases). V lost 7 bases and J 5 bases, leaving 11 bases between the germline ends. This CDR3 region has 13 residues. The CDR3 DNA reads as TGTGCCAGCATCCTCCGGGGGACCGGGGAGCTGTTTTTT. It codes for CASILRGTGELFF.

The chain combines TRBV27 with TRBJ2-5, with D possibly TRBD2 on 6 matching bases. The DNA end is a closer match to TRBJ2-1, so the J assignment may be wrong. This CDR3 comprises 14 residues. CDR1 and CDR2 from the germline V gene are MNHEY and SMNVEV (reference sequence). CDR3 coding DNA: TGTGCCAGCAGTCCCCGGAGGAGGGGAGAGACCCAGTTCTTC. Translation gives CASSPRRRGETQFF.